This entry is about one T cell receptor beta chain. Individuals drawn from under 30 US areas were about 18 to 89 years old. Cohort 3 recovered donors had two negative PCRs, clearance, or symptom resolution. In the original workflow: Using reference gene primer amplification, nucleated cell counts were estimated. Assay used: immunoSEQ multiplex PCR; TCRdb lists only in-frame clones, some missing. The D gene and trimming were derived from the DNA, and the V and J assignments and clone size from that table. The sample has roughly 150,000 clones; about four fifths are singletons. The entry originates in a study of blood T cell repertoires in COVID-19. Sequencing was done on a sample of PBMCs or T cells enriched from blood (not recorded which). The origin of this receptor is a man in his fifties or sixties who had recovered from COVID-19.

The CDR3 coding sequence is TGTGCCAGCAGCCACCCGAGCGGGCGAGATACGCAGTATTTT. It specifies CASSHPSGRDTQYF. The chain carries TRBV14 and TRBJ2-3, with TRBD2 as a possible D gene (6 bases). The CDR3 runs 14 residues. CDR1 SGHDN and CDR2 FVKESK come from the germline V gene. Trimming shortened V by 3 bases and J by 5 bases, and 12 bases separated the two germline ends.